This T cell receptor (beta chain) was found in a study of T-cell memory formation after mild COVID-19 (dated by TCRdb to 2020 to 2022). In terms of the full investigation: Most TCR sequence clusters were specific to one of the two donors. In a couple of donors, T-cell clones that expanded and contracted after mild COVID-19 were followed by sequencing TCRalpha and TCRbeta repertoires longitudinally. Two young, previously healthy adult volunteers, one female and one male, were included in the cohort. Points the paper makes about the study in general: Some responding clones were detected in pre-infection memory, suggesting pre-existing cross-reactive memory T cells joined the SARS-CoV-2 response. The second-wave clones that peaked on day 37 were not confirmed to be SARS-CoV-2 specific. The study covered only two mild cases, and larger cohorts including severe cases with pre-infection samples were considered necessary. Contracting CD4+ clones appeared mostly in the CM and EM memory subsets, whereas CD8+ clones were enriched in EMRA. Balanced CD4/CD8 phenotypes were observed for clones contracting from day 15 to 85, whereas a bias towards CD4+ was observed for a second wave of clones expanding from day 15 to 37.

TCRdb records Illumina NovaSeq 6000 as the sequencer. TCRalpha and TCRbeta cDNA libraries were constructed by 5'RACE with constant-segment primers, with sample barcodes and unique molecular identifiers being introduced. Trizol reagent was used to extract RNA from every sample. Libraries were amplified in two PCR steps, with a second sample barcode and Illumina TruSeq adapters added in the second step. The libraries were sequenced on an Illumina NovaSeq using 2 x 150 bp paired-end reads. Per the authors' processing: Reads were demultiplexed and collapsed into UMI-guided consensus sequences with migec v1.2.7. With mixcr v2.1.11, UMI consensuses were aligned to TRA and TRB V and J templates and assembled into clonotypes. A clonotype was counted as expanded or contracted only if both edgeR and NoisET called the change significant, with noise models trained on biological replicates. For edgeR calls, a false discovery rate-adjusted p below 0.01 and a log2 fold-change threshold of 1 were applied. As an exploratory analysis of dynamics, max-normalized trajectories of the 1000 most abundant clonotypes were examined by PCA with hierarchical clustering. Separately sequenced CD4+ and CD8+ repertoires were used to assign a CD4 or CD8 phenotype to each responding clone. In-frame beta chains were kept once TCRdb had trimmed the public reads at Q25 with fastp and called clones with MiXCR. All rows with the same CDR3 protein become a single entry with the most common DNA and genes. The V and J calls and clone size come from TCRdb's table, not from the authors' own analysis. The sample table lists a few hundred thousand distinct CDR3 sequences, around 15% of them with a count of one. Roughly 24% of the sample is in the top ten clones.

PBMCs were isolated by Ficoll-Paque density gradient centrifugation. According to the germline V gene (reference sequence), CDR1 reads LGHDT and CDR2 reads YNNKEL. At the junction V is shortened by 4 bases and J by 2 bases, with 8 bases in between. Inclusive of the bounding cysteine and phenylalanine, the CDR3 is 13 residues long. Of all the DNA, just the CDR3 is kept, 39 bases in frame from base 1. This clonotype has more than one count but fewer than ten. What this receptor recognizes is not known. Base quality data are lacking; no much larger clone is found one base away. The sample was PBMCs or a T cell subset sorted from them (not recorded which). This chain joins TRBV3-1 to TRBJ2-5; a tentative D match to TRBD2 spans 6 bases. This TCR came from a man aged 18 to 35 who had mild COVID-19 (a few samples of this study predate the infection). The sample titles of this study are shuffled in the database, so cell type and time point are left out; the donor was told from shared clones. The CDR3 protein sequence reads: CASSRGDQETQYF. Read as DNA, the sequence is TGTGCCAGCAGCCGGGGGGATCAAGAGACCCAGTACTTC.